This T cell receptor beta chain was observed in a study of blood T cell repertoires in COVID-19. Overall study: Samples taken during acute and convalescent COVID-19 were collected in the United States, Italy and Spain. Nucleic acid was either cDNA or gDNA, and it came from T cells, B-cell-depleted T cells, or PBMCs.

Under the authors' procedure: Reference gene primer amplification gave nucleated cell count estimates. The assay was immunoSEQ multiplex PCR, and TCRdb's table has in-frame clones only and misses some. V, J and clone size are taken as reported in that table, and D and trimming were inferred from the DNA itself. Of over 30,000 clones listed, roughly 87% are singletons. Germline lookup yields CDR1 MDHEN and CDR2 SYDVKM. Germline trimming cut 3 bases from V and 3 bases from J; bases unmatched to any gene: 3. This CDR3 has 15 residues. The V and J genes are TRBV28 and TRBJ2-2; 8 bases fit TRBD1. This TCR came from a woman aged 55 to 70 with active COVID-19. Material for sequencing was peripheral blood. CDR3 in DNA: TGTGCCAGCAGTTTGGGACAGGCGTACACCGGGGAGCTGTTTTTT. Its protein product is CASSLGQAYTGELFF.